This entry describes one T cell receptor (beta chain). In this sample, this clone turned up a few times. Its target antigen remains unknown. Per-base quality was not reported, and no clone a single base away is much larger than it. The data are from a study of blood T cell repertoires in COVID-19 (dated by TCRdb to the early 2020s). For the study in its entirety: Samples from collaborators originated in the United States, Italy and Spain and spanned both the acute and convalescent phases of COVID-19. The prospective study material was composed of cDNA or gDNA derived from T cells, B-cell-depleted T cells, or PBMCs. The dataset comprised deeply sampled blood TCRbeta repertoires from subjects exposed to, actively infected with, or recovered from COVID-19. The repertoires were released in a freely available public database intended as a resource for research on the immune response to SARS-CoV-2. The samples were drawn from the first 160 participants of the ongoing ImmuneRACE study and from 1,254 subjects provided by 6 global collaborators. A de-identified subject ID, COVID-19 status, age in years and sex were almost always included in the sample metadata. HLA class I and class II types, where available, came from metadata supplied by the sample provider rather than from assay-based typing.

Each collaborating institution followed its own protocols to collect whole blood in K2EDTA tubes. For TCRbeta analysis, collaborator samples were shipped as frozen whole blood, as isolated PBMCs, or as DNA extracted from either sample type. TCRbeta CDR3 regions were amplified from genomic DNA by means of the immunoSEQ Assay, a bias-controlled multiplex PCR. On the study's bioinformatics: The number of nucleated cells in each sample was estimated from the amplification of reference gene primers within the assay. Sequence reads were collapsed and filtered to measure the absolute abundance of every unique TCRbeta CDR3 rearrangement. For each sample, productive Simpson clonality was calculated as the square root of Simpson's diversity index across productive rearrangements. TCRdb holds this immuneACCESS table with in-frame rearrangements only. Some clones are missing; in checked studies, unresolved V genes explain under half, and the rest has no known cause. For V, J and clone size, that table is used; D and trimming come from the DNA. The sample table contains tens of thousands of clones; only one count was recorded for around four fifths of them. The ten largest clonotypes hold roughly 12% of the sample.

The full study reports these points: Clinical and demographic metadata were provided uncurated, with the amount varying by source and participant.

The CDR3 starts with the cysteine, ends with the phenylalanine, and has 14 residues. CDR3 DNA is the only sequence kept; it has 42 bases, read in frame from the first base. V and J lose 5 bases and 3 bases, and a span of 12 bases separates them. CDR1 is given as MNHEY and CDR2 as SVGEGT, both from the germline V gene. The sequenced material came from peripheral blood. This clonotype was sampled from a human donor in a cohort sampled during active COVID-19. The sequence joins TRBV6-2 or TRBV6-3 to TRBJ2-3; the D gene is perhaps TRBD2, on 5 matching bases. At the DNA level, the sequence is TGTGCCAGCAGTAGTGACGGGGAGACAGATACGCAGTATTTT. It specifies CASSSDGETDTQYF.